This note documents a single T cell receptor (beta chain) sequence. Data came from immunoSEQ multiplex PCR; TCRdb stores just in-frame clones and leaves some out. Of some 14,000 clones listed, around 83% were seen once; the top ten hold roughly a sixth. The sample is drawn from a study of T cell changes during pregnancy in multiple sclerosis. V was clipped by 2 bases and J by 9 bases; unmatched bases: 7. CDR3 length: 14 amino acids. Germline V gene lookup returns CDR1 MRHNA and CDR2 SNTAGT. This sequence joins TRBV6-4 and TRBJ2-1; 7 bases are a match to TRBD2. The starting material was CD8+ T cells from peripheral blood mononuclear cells, obtained after pregnancy. The receptor's source is a female donor in good health, enrolled as a control in a pregnancy study. The CDR3 sequence is CASSDGGENGEQFF. The CDR3 region has the DNA TGTGCCAGCAGTGACGGGGGGGAGAACGGTGAGCAGTTCTTC.